What follows are 26 T cell receptor beta chains derived from one specimen sequenced in a study of a mutant IDH1 vaccine in newly diagnosed glioma. As for time point: week 23, last vaccination. What each vaccine dose contained was 300 ug of mutant IDH1 20-mer peptide, accompanied by topical imiquimod. Sequencing used immunoSEQ multiplex PCR; TCRdb keeps in-frame clones, though not all of them. The sample shows roughly 43,000 clones, about three quarters of them seen only once. These receptors lack a known antigen. This material consisted of PBMCs, taken from a glioma patient whose treatment included an IDH1 peptide vaccine. These receptors all come from a man aged 45-60 years with glioma.

This chain connects TRBV30 to TRBJ1-4, with TRBD1 as a possible D gene (5 bases). Looked up from germline, CDR1 is GTSNPN and CDR2 is SVGIG (reference sequence). V was trimmed by 7 bases and J by 3 bases, leaving 12 bases between them. The CDR3 is 13 amino acids. DNA of the CDR3: TGTGCCTCCAGACAGCCAGCTAATGAAAAACTGTTTTTT. It specifies CASRQPANEKLFF. The complete variable domain, with remaining parts taken from reference TRBV30 and TRBJ1-4, reads SQTIHQWPATLVQPVGSPLSLECTVEGTSNPNLYWYRQAAGRGLQLLFYSVGIGQISSEVPQNLSASRPQDRQFILSSKKLLLSDSGFYLCASRQPANEKLFFGSGTQLSVL.

The V call is TRBV4-3, the J call TRBJ1-2; possibly TRBD1 for D (5 bases). The CDR3 totals 15 residues. Per germline, CDR1 LGHNA and CDR2 YSLEER. V was trimmed by 0 bases and J by 7 bases, leaving 15 bases between them. Here the CDR3 reads CASSQEGREEGGYTF. The CDR3 DNA is TGCGCCAGCAGCCAAGAGGGCAGGGAGGAGGGTGGCTACACCTTC.

The CDR3 spells CASSLRQGAAGELFF. CDR3 bases: TGTGCCAGCAGCCTCCGACAGGGGGCCGCCGGGGAGCTGTTTTTT. The chain has TRBV9 and TRBJ2-2; 10 positions agree with TRBD1. Trimming at V came to 4 bases and at J to 6 bases, leaving 6 bases not matched to a gene. This CDR3 comprises 15 residues. Per germline, CDR1 SGDLS and CDR2 YYNGEE.

The rearrangement links TRBV14 to TRBJ1-2, with D possibly matching TRBD1 (5 bases). Germline lookup yields CDR1 SGHDN and CDR2 FVKESK. CDR3 length equals 13 residues. V lost 1 base and J 6 bases, leaving 9 bases between the germline ends. CDR3: CASSQAPTDGYTF. The CDR3 DNA reads TGTGCCAGCAGCCAAGCACCGACAGATGGCTACACCTTC.

This clone was counted between two and nine times. This chain joins TRBV5-1 and TRBJ2-6, with D perhaps TRBD1 (5 bases). There are 17 residues in the CDR3. Trimming removed 0 bases from V and 1 base from J, with 11 bases in between. Germline-derived CDR1 and CDR2 are SGHRS and YFSETQ. CDR3: CASSLAVGVSGANVLTF. The CDR3 DNA is TGCGCCAGCAGCTTGGCCGTAGGGGTGTCTGGGGCCAACGTCCTGACTTTC.

The chain is built from TRBV15 and TRBJ2-2; D perhaps matches TRBD1 (5 bases). Germline V gene data show CDR1 as LNHNV and CDR2 as YYDKDF (reference sequence). CDR3 length: 13 residues. V lost 0 bases, J lost 9 bases, and 8 bases lay in between. The CDR3 protein is CATSRDRARELFF. Written as DNA, the CDR3 is TGTGCCACCAGCAGAGACAGGGCTAGGGAGCTGTTTTTT.

This chain connects TRBV5-6 to TRBJ2-3, with D uncertain. CDR1 is SGHDT and CDR2 is YYEEEE in the germline V gene. The CDR3 totals 13 residues. V gave up 4 bases and J gave up 6 bases, with 12 bases separating them. CDR3 loop: CASSPDARDTQYF. The CDR3 nucleotides read TGTGCCAGCAGCCCGGACGCGCGGGATACGCAGTATTTT.

The chain has TRBV18 and TRBJ2-7; maybe TRBD1 (6 bases). This CDR3 spans 15 amino acids. CDR1 is KGHSH, CDR2 LQKENI, per germline. V was trimmed by 3 bases and J by 0 bases, leaving 12 bases between them. The DNA for the CDR3 is TGTGCCAGCTCACCGAGTCGGGACAACTCCTACGAGCAGTACTTC. Protein: CASSPSRDNSYEQYF.

J is TRBJ2-2 and V is TRBV10-3; a possible D gene is TRBD2 (6 bases). The CDR3 covers 14 residues. The V and J ends lost 2 bases and 5 bases respectively, with 9 bases between them. Germline CDR1 reads ENHRY; CDR2 reads SYGVKD. The DNA for the CDR3 is TGTGCCATCAGTGAGCCCCGGGGGACCGGGGAGCTGTTTTTT. Its translation is CAISEPRGTGELFF.

This chain joins TRBV5-5 and TRBJ2-7; D might be TRBD1 or TRBD2, each matching 5 bases. Trimming left V 2 bases short and J 0 bases short, with 9 bases between. The CDR3 is 14 amino acids. The germline gives CDR1 SGHKS, CDR2 YYEKEE (reference sequence). CDR3 loop: CASSFGADSYEQYF. For the CDR3, the DNA is TGTGCCAGCAGCTTCGGGGCGGACTCCTACGAGCAGTACTTC.

The chain recombines TRBV27 with TRBJ1-4; the D gene is possibly TRBD1 (5 bases). The CDR3 runs 15 residues. V was trimmed by 1 base and J by 2 bases, leaving 8 bases between them. CDR1 and CDR2 from the germline V gene are MNHEY and SMNVEV (reference sequence). CDR3 nucleotides: TGTGCCAGCAGTTTATGGGGGGGGACTAATGAAAAACTGTTTTTT. This sequence encodes CASSLWGGTNEKLFF.

The chain combines TRBV9 with TRBJ1-1; D is unclear. Germline V gives CDR1 SGDLS, CDR2 YYNGEE. CDR3 size: 14 residues. V lost 7 bases and J lost 6, with 19 bases in between. As DNA, the CDR3 is TGTGCCAGCCGAGGCGAGGGAGGGAAGGCTGAAGCTTTCTTT. Protein sequence: CASRGEGGKAEAFF.

This chain connects TRBV7-2 to TRBJ1-1; D call uncertain. The CDR3 sequence is 16 residues long. V gave up 1 base and J gave up 1 base, with 13 bases separating them. Germline loops: CDR1 SGHTA, CDR2 FQGNSA. CDR3 region: CASSLGARLGNTEAFF. The CDR3 nucleotides are TGTGCCAGCAGCTTAGGGGCGAGGCTAGGGAACACTGAAGCTTTCTTT.

V is TRBV5-5 and J is TRBJ1-1, with 10 bases fitting TRBD1. The CDR3 loop spans 16 amino acids. Germline lookup yields CDR1 SGHKS and CDR2 YYEKEE (reference sequence). The V segment lost 2 bases and the J segment 2 bases; nucleotides outside the gene matches: 6. The CDR3 region is CASSLARDRGNTEAFF. CDR3 coding DNA: TGTGCCAGCAGCTTAGCAAGGGACAGGGGAAACACTGAAGCTTTCTTT. Together with reference TRBV5-5 and TRBJ1-1, the CDR3 gives the full variable domain: DAGVTQSPTHLIKTRGQQVTLRCSPISGHKSVSWYQQVLGQGPQFIFQYYEKEERGRGNFPDRFSARQFPNYSSELNVNALLLGDSALYLCASSLARDRGNTEAFFGQGTRLTVV.

The chain combines TRBV7-6 with TRBJ1-5; weak D call: TRBD1 (6 bases). Germline V gene lookup returns CDR1 SGHVS and CDR2 FNYEAQ. V shed 5 bases and J shed 11 bases, with 25 bases lying between them. The CDR3 runs to 16 residues. DNA for the CDR3: TGTGCCAGCAGCCCTGAGGGGGGTGGGGAGGGAATGGCCCAGCATTTT. It is translated as CASSPEGGGEGMAQHF.

The rearrangement joins TRBV10-3 to TRBJ1-1; perhaps TRBD1 as D (5 bases). Trimming left V 10 bases short and J 5 bases short, with 14 bases between. CDR3 length: 12 residues. Germline V gene data show CDR1 as ENHRY and CDR2 as SYGVKD. The CDR3 region is CATGTLGTEAFF. CDR3 sequence (DNA): TGTGCCACCGGGACTTTGGGGACTGAAGCTTTCTTT.

CDR3 DNA: TGCGCCAGTTCTCCCCGGGCCAATTCAGATACGCAGTATTTT. Its translation is CASSPRANSDTQYF. This chain links TRBV10-2 with TRBJ2-3; D remains unclear. This CDR3 has 14 residues. V shed 9 bases and J shed 4 bases, with 17 bases lying between them. Germline V gene data show CDR1 as WSHSY and CDR2 as SAAADI.

This clone occurred a few times. The chain uses TRBV5-1 and TRBJ1-1; no reliable D call. CDR1 is SGHRS and CDR2 is YFSETQ in the germline V gene. The CDR3 is 17 residues long. Trimming shortened V by 0 bases and J by 0 bases, and 15 bases separated the two germline ends. CDR3: CASSLAEESFMNTEAFF. The CDR3 bases are TGCGCCAGCAGCTTGGCCGAGGAGTCATTCATGAACACTGAAGCTTTCTTT.

The V call is TRBV5-1, the J call TRBJ1-1, with D tentatively TRBD1 (5 bases). V was trimmed by 7 bases and J by 0 bases, leaving 13 bases between them. CDR1 and CDR2 from the germline V gene are SGHRS and YFSETQ. The CDR3 length is 14 residues. The CDR3 DNA follows: TGCGCCAGCGGGCCAGGGAACATGAACACTGAAGCTTTCTTT. This gives the protein CASGPGNMNTEAFF.

V usage is TRBV2 and J usage is TRBJ2-7; TRBD1 is a possible D gene (5 bases). Per the germline V gene, CDR1 is SNHLY and CDR2 is FYNNEI. Between the trimmed V and J ends, which lost 5 bases and 5 bases, there was a span of 16 bases. The CDR3 spans 14 residues. Here the CDR3 DNA reads TGTGCCAGCAGTCCTCAACAGGATTCCGACGAGCAGTACTTC. It translates to CASSPQQDSDEQYF.

V usage is TRBV2 and J usage is TRBJ2-2; 8 bases line up with TRBD1. Unmatched junction bases numbered 4, after V lost 5 bases and J lost 2 bases. The CDR3 is 15 residues long. Germline lookup yields CDR1 SNHLY and CDR2 FYNNEI. This CDR3 is CASSPGQANTGELFF. In DNA, the CDR3 is TGTGCCAGCAGTCCGGGACAGGCTAACACCGGGGAGCTGTTTTTT.

The J gene is TRBJ2-1, the V gene TRBV10-3; TRBD2 agrees at 7 bases. The germline V gene has CDR1 ENHRY and CDR2 SYGVKD. The CDR3 is made up of 12 amino acids. V trimming: 4 bases; J trimming: 9 bases; junction bases outside the gene matches: 3. CDR3 coding DNA: TGTGCCATCAGTGGGGAGGGGCGTGAGCAGTTCTTC. The encoded protein is CAISGEGREQFF.

This sequence joins TRBV28 and TRBJ1-1, with TRBD1 matching over 8 bases. Looked up from germline, CDR1 is MDHEN and CDR2 is SYDVKM. V dropped 5 bases and J dropped 5; count of bases not matched to a gene: 13. The CDR3 spans 16 residues. In nucleotides, the CDR3 is TGTGCCAGCAGTCCCCCCAGGGGGCGAGAGAGGACTGAAGCTTTCTTT. Amino acid sequence: CASSPPRGRERTEAFF.

CDR3 sequence reads: CASTPSGGDLAYGYTF. The CDR3 DNA reads TGTGCCAGTACCCCATCGGGAGGGGACTTGGCCTATGGCTACACCTTC. The rearrangement joins TRBV19 to TRBJ1-2; TRBD1 is a possible D gene (5 bases). Trimming removed 7 bases at V and 4 bases at J, with 22 bases between. This CDR3 is built from 16 residues. Germline CDR1 reads LNHDA; CDR2 reads SQIVND (reference sequence).

The V call is TRBV27, the J call TRBJ2-2, with D uncertain. Germline V CDR1 and CDR2: MNHEY, SMNVEV (reference sequence). Trimming removed 7 bases from V and 7 bases from J, with 7 bases in between. The CDR3 loop spans 11 amino acids. The CDR3: CASKDFGELFF. CDR3 DNA: TGTGCCAGCAAAGACTTCGGGGAGCTGTTTTTT.

This chain connects TRBV7-9 to TRBJ1-1; D is ambiguous. Trimming removed 8 bases at V and 7 bases at J, with 17 bases between. The CDR3 runs 13 residues. Germline V CDR1 and CDR2: SEHNR, FQNEAQ (reference sequence). The CDR3 nucleotides read TGTGCCAGCGGTTCCGTCGGACCGGGTGAAGCTTTCTTT. Its translation is CASGSVGPGEAFF.